Reported below is one T cell receptor beta chain. Antigen unknown. This specimen belongs to a study of T cell responses to AZD1222 COVID-19 vaccine. Study-level points and caveats: No repertoire was sampled before or during the peak T cell response, only after it.

V shed 0 bases, J shed 6 bases, and the junction held 5 bases outside the gene matches. The length of the CDR3 is 15 residues. Looked up from germline, CDR1 is SNHLY and CDR2 is FYNNEI. The protocol was immunoSEQ multiplex PCR, while the TCRdb copy is restricted to in-frame clones and leaves out a portion. The data show around 88,000 clones, 88% seen once. This sample comprised peripheral blood, obtained on day 0 of AZD1222 vaccination. The chain couples TRBV2 to TRBJ2-7, with 10 bases that match TRBD1. The TCR was taken from an adult in good health. The DNA of the CDR3 is TGTGCCAGCAGTGAAGCGCGGGGGACAGGGGTCGAGCAGTACTTC. Protein product: CASSEARGTGVEQYF. The whole variable domain, remainder taken from reference TRBV2 and TRBJ2-7, is EPEVTQTPSHQVTQMGQEVILRCVPISNHLYFYWYRQILGQKVEFLVSFYNNEISEKSEIFDDQFSVERPDGSNFTLKIRSTKLEDSAMYFCASSEARGTGVEQYFGPGTRLTVT.